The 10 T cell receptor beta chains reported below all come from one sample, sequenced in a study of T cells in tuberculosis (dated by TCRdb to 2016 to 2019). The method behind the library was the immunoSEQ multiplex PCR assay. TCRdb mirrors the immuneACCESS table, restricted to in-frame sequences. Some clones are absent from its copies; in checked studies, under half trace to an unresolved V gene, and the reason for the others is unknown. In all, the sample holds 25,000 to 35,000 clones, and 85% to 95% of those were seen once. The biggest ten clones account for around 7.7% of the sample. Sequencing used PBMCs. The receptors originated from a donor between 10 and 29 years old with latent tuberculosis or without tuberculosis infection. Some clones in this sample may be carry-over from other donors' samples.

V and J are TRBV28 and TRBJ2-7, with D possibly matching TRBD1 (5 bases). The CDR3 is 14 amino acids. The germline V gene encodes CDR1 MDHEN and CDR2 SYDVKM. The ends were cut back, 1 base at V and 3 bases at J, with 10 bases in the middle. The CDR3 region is CASSLSTTGYEQYF. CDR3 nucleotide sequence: TGTGCCAGCAGTTTATCGACAACAGGCTACGAGCAGTACTTC.

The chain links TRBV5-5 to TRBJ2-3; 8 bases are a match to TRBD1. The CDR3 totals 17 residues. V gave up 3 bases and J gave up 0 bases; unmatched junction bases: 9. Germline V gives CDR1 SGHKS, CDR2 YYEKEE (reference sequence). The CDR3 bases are TGTGCCAGCAGCTATCAGTGGACAGGGATTAGCACAGATACGCAGTATTTT. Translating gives CASSYQWTGISTDTQYF.

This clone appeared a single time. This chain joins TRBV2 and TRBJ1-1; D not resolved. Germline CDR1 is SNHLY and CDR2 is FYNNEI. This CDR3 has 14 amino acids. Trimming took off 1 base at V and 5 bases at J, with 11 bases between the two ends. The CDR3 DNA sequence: TGTGCCAGCAGTGAAGTCGGGATCCGAACTGAAGCTTTCTTT. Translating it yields CASSEVGIRTEAFF.

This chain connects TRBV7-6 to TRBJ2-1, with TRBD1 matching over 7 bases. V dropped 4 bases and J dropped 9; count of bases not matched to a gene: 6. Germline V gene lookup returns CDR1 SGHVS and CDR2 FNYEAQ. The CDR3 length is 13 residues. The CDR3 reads CASSSTGAGEQFF. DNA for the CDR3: TGTGCCAGCAGCTCTACAGGGGCAGGTGAGCAGTTCTTC.

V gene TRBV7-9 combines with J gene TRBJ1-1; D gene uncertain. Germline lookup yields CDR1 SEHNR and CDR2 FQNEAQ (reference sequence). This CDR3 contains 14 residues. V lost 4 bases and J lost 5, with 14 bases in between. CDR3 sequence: CASSSLNRGTEAFF. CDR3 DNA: TGTGCCAGCAGCTCATTAAACCGGGGTACTGAAGCTTTCTTT.

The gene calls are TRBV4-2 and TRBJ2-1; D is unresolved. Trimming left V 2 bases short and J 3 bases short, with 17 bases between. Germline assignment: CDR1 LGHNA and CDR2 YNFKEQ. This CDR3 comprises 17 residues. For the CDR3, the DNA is TGTGCCAGCAGCCAATATAAAGTGGTCGGAGACTACAATGAGCAGTTCTTC. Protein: CASSQYKVVGDYNEQFF.

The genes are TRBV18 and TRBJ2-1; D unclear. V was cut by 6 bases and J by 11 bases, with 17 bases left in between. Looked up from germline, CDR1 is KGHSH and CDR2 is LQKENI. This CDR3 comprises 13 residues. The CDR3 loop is CASSLIAEEKQFF. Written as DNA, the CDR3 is TGTGCCAGCTCCCTTATAGCAGAAGAGAAGCAGTTCTTC.

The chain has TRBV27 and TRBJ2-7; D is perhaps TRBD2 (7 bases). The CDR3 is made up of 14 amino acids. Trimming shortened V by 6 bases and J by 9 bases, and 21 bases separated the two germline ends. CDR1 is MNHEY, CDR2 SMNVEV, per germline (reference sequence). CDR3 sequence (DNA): TGTGCCAGCAGAGGGACAAAAGGGACTACGGGGCAGTACTTC. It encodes CASRGTKGTTGQYF.

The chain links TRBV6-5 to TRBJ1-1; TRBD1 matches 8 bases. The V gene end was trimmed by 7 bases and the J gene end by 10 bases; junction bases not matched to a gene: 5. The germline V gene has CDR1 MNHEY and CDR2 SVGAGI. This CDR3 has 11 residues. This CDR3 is CASKKGTGAFF. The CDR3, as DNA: TGTGCCAGCAAAAAGGGGACAGGAGCTTTCTTT.

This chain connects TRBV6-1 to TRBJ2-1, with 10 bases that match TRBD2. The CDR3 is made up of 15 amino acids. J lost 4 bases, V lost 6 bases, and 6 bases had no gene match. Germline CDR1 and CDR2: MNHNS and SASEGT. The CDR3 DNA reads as TGTGCCAGCAGCGATAGCGGGAGGTCTTACAATGAGCAGTTCTTC. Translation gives CASSDSGRSYNEQFF.